Here is one TCR beta chain with its context. The antigen is unknown. The CDR3 carries no conserved terminal phenylalanine or tryptophan, so it likely arises from a read error. These data come from a study of metastatic and nonmetastatic thyroid tumors. Study-wide results and caveats: Relative to benign nodules, malignant thyroid tumors were reportedly characterized by significantly elevated TCR beta diversity in blood and tumor.

Treatment of any kind had been given to no patient before thyroid surgery. In the original workflow: CDR3 was compared across clinicopathological groups, and the resulting differences were used to build a distant-metastasis classifier for papillary thyroid cancer. Via MiXCR, TCRdb re-called the PCR reads. Clone size and V and J calls follow TCRdb, not the original study. Of about 23,000 clones in the sample, approximately 30% were seen once. Sequencing was carried out using tumor tissue. This receptor was identified in a female donor with papillary thyroid cancer or a benign thyroid nodule (not recorded which). Some clones in this sample may be carry-over from other donors' samples.

The CDR3 DNA reads TGTGCTAGTGGCCAGGGAGGCACTGAGGCTTTCCTT. The encoded protein is CASGQGGTEAFL. The rearrangement joins TRBV12-5 to TRBJ1-1, with D perhaps TRBD1 (5 bases). The CDR3 sequence is 12 residues long. In germline, CDR1 is LGHNT, CDR2 FRNRAP.